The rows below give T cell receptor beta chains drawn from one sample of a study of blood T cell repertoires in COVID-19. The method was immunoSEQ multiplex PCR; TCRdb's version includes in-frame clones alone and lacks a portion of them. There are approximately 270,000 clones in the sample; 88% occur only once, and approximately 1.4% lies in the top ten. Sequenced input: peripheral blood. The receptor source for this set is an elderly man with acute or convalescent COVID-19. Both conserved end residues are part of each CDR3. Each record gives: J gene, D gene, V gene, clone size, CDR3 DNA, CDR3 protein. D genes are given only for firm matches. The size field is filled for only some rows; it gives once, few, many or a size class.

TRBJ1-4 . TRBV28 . TGTGCCAGTGGCAGAATAACCGAAAAACTGTTTTTT CASGRITEKLFF
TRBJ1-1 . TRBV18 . TGTGCCAGCTCACCACCTCTGGGGGCGCGAACTGAAGCTTTCTTT CASSPPLGARTEAFF
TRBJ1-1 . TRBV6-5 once TGTGCCAGCAGTTACGGAGCAGCGAACACTGAAGCTTTCTTT CASSYGAANTEAFF
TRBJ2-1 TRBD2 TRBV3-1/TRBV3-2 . TGTGCCAGCAGCTACCCCGGGGGGGAATACAATGAGCAGTTCTTC CASSYPGGEYNEQFF
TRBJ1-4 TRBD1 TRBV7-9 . TGTGCCAGCAGCACTTCCGGGACAGGGGTGAAGAGTAAGGGTGTCGAGTTAATTTTT CASSTSGTGVKSKGVELIF
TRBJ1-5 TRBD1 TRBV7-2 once TGTGCCAGCAGCTTAGACAGGGGTTATCAGCCCCAGCATTTT CASSLDRGYQPQHF
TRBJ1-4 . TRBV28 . TGTGCCAGCAGTGCCCGGCGGCCAACAACTAATGAAAAACTGTTTTTT CASSARRPTTNEKLFF
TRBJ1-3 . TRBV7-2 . TGTGCCAGCAGCTCCGGAACGGGAGGCGGAAACACCATATATTTT CASSSGTGGGNTIYF
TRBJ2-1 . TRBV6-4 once TGTGCCAGCAGTGTAGAGGGAACAAACAATGAGCAGTTCTTC CASSVEGTNNEQFF
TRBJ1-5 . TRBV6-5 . TGTGCCAGCAGGCAGACAGTTAGCAATCAGCCCCAGCATTTT CASRQTVSNQPQHF
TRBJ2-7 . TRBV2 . TGTGCCAGCAGTGAATATTTAACAGGGAAAAGTTACTTC CASSEYLTGKSYF
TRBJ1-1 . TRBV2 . TGTGCCAGCAGTGTACTACATACGAACACTGAAGCTTTCTTT CASSVLHTNTEAFF
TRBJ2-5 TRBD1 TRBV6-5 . TGTGCCAGCAGGGCCGGACAGGGGAAGACCCAGTACTTC CASRAGQGKTQYF
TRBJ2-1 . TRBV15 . TGTGCCACCAGCAGAGGCTGGGGCAATAACAATGAGCAGTTCTTC CATSRGWGNNNEQFF
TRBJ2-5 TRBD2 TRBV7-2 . TGTGCCAGCAGCCCCGGGGTAGCGGGGGGAGAGACCCAGTACTTC CASSPGVAGGETQYF
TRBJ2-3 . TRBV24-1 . TGTGCCACCAGTGACCCGGGACAAGGAAGAGATACGCAGTATTTT CATSDPGQGRDTQYF
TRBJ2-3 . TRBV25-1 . TGTGCCAGCGTCGACTGGGGCCGGAGCACAGATACGCAGTATTTT CASVDWGRSTDTQYF
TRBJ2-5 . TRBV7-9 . TGTGCCAGCAGCTTAGCGGGACAATTCCAAGAGACCCAGTACTTC CASSLAGQFQETQYF
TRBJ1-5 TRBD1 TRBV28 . TGTGCCAGCAGCACCCCAGGGGGCGGTTGGCAGCCCCAGCATTTT CASSTPGGGWQPQHF
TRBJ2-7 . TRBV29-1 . TGCAGCGTTCAAGGACAGAACTACGAGCAGTACTTC CSVQGQNYEQYF
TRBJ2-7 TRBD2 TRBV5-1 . TGCGCCAGCAGCATGGGCGGGACTAGCGGGAGGTACGAGCAGTACTTC CASSMGGTSGRYEQYF
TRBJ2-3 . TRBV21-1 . TGTGCCAGTTCGGTCCAGGGGGCTGGTACAGATACGCAGTATTTT CASSVQGAGTDTQYF
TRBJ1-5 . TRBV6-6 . TGTGCCAGCAGAATAGACGGGGATAGCAATCAGCCCCAGCATTTT CASRIDGDSNQPQHF
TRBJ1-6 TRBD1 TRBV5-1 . TGCGCCAGCAGCTTGGGACAGGGTTGGGCTAATTCACCCCTCCACTTT CASSLGQGWANSPLHF
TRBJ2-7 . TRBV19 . TGTGCCAGTAGTTCTTTCCTCAGGGGCCCTCCCTACGAGCAGTACTTC CASSSFLRGPPYEQYF
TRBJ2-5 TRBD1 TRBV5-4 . TGTGCCAGCAGCCAAAACAGGGGGCGCGGGGAGACCCAGTACTTC CASSQNRGRGETQYF
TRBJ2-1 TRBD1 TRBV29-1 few TGCAGCGTTTGCCGGGACAGGACTTACAATGAGCAGTTCTTC CSVCRDRTYNEQFF
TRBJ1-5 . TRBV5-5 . TGTGCCAGCAGCCCGTCGCCGGGGTACAATCAGCCCCAGCATTTT CASSPSPGYNQPQHF
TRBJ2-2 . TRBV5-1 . TGCGCCAGCAGCTGGACGGACACAGGGAACACCGGGGAGCTGTTTTTT CASSWTDTGNTGELFF
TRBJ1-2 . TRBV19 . TGTGCCAGTGGGCTTTATGGCTACACCTTC CASGLYGYTF
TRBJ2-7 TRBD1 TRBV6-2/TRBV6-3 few TGTGCCAGCAGTTACTCTGGGACAGGGTTCGACGAGCAGTACTTC CASSYSGTGFDEQYF
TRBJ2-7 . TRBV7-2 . TGTGCCAGCAGCTTAGCGAGTGGCGGGGGCAACTCCTACGAGCAGTACTTC CASSLASGGGNSYEQYF
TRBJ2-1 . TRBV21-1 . TGTGCCAGCAGCGCGTGGACAGTTGAGCAGTTCTTC CASSAWTVEQFF
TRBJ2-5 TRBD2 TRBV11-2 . TGTGCCAGCAGCTTAGTGACTAGCGGGGGTCAAGAGACCCAGTACTTC CASSLVTSGGQETQYF
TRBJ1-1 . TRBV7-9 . TGTGCCAGCAGCTTAGCCCGGGGGGGCGTCGATTCCGAAGCTTTCTTT CASSLARGGVDSEAFF
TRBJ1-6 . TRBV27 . TGTGCCAGCAGTCTCGGGGTATTAGTTTCACCCCTCCACTTT CASSLGVLVSPLHF
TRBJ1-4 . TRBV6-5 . TGTGCCAGCAGACCCGAGGGGGGGACTAATGAAAAACTGTTTTTT CASRPEGGTNEKLFF
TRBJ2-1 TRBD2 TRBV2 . TGTGCCAGCAGACCCCGACTAGCGGGAGGGCGCAATGAGCAGTTCTTC CASRPRLAGGRNEQFF
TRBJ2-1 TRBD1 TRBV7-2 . TGTGCCAGCAGCTCGTGGACAGGGGGGTATGGGAATGAGCAGTTCTTC CASSSWTGGYGNEQFF
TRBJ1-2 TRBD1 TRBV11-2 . TGTGCCAGCAGCCCCCGGACAGGGCCCGGGGGCTACACCTTC CASSPRTGPGGYTF
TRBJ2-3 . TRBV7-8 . TGTGCCAGCAGCTCAGGGGAGTCGTACGTCCCCACAGATACGCAGTATTTT CASSSGESYVPTDTQYF
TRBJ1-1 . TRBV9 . TGTGCCAGCAGCTTCACAGGGAACACTGAAGCTTTCTTT CASSFTGNTEAFF
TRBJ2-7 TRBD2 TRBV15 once TGTGCCACCAGCAGAGGGGGACTAGCGGGAATCTACGAGCAGTACTTC CATSRGGLAGIYEQYF
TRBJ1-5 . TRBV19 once TGTGCCAGTAGTATAAGCGGGATCGTTAGCAATCAGCCCCAGCATTTT CASSISGIVSNQPQHF
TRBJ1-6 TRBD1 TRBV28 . TGTGCCAGCAGTTCACCGGGACAGAGCATAAATTCACCCCTCCACTTT CASSSPGQSINSPLHF
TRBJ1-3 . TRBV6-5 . TGTGCCAGCACTTTGGGAGGGGCAAGTGGAAACACCATATATTTT CASTLGGASGNTIYF